The clone carrying this T cell receptor beta chain has just a few counts. No antigen is known for it. This sample stems from a study of T-cell reconstitution after alpha-beta-depleted transplantation in children. Study results and caveats: At day 60, the high TCRbeta diversity found in some patients originated from recipient T cells and thymic progenitors that had survived. As was reported, about two months after transplant, alpha-beta T cells came from several hundred expanded graft clones. The authors attributed T-cell counts and diversity one year after transplant mostly to newly produced T cells.

Per the germline V gene, CDR1 is SGHAT and CDR2 is FQDESV (reference sequence). Trimming took 3 bases from V and 2 from J; bases not matched to a gene: 16. The CDR3 totals 20 residues. Preparation of the TCRbeta library was carried out with unique molecular identifiers. TCRdb redid the calling of the PCR reads with MiXCR, one entry per CDR3 protein. The sample consists of more than 300,000 distinct CDR3 sequences, about 17% of them appearing once. The sequence came from a male patient under 10 years old who had a stem cell transplant for acute lymphoblastic leukemia, so the T cells may come from the graft donor. The rearrangement joins TRBV11-1 to TRBJ2-5; 12 nucleotides agree with TRBD2. The specimen was PBMCs, mostly from graft donor cells, collected 360 days after TCRalphabeta/CD19-depleted stem cell transplant. The CDR3 sequence is CASSFGLAGGPPAGQETQYF. DNA of the CDR3: TGTGCCAGCAGCTTTGGCCTAGCGGGAGGGCCTCCAGCGGGTCAAGAGACCCAGTACTTC.